What follows is one T cell receptor (beta chain) and its context. What it binds is not known. CDR1 SGHVS and CDR2 FQNEAQ come from the germline V gene. This CDR3 is 15 amino acids long. The sample comes from a study of monozygotic twins with inflammatory bowel disease. Study results and limitations: Especially where disease activity was present, IBD patients had fewer clonotypes in common with others than healthy twins did.

After skipping T cell sorting, the authors isolated total RNA from whole blood. Researchers used template switching to add UMIs featuring a 6-nucleotide sample barcode. TCRdb processed the 5' RACE reads again and assigns one entry to each CDR3 protein, with no DNA. This table holds about 210,000 distinct CDR3 sequences. The sequence came from a human donor with ulcerative colitis or Crohn's disease, or a healthy co-twin of an affected twin (not recorded which). This chain connects TRBV7-8 to TRBJ2-5; TCRdb's D call, TRBD1, is unchecked because there is no DNA. Sequencing input: blood. CDR3 region: CASSPLRAGTQSQYF.